These 20 T cell receptor beta chains were sequenced from one sample in a study of control samples from healthy donors and cancer patients (dated by TCRdb to 2020 to 2022). The library was made by the immunoSEQ multiplex PCR assay. TCRdb took over this immuneACCESS table, retaining in-frame rearrangements with V and J assigned. Such tables are incomplete; in checked studies, under half of the missing clones stem from an unresolved V gene, and the remainder is unexplained. Recorded for this sample are over 200,000 clones; over 70% of them occurred a single time. The top ten hold more than 10% of the sample. The sequenced sample was PBMCs. The receptor source for this set is a woman in her sixties with lung cancer.

The chain couples TRBV7-9 to TRBJ2-7, with TRBD1 identical over 7 bases. The CDR3 is made up of 13 amino acids. Germline CDR1 SEHNR, CDR2 FQNEAQ (reference sequence). The junction had 3 bases not matched to a gene; V was cut back by 5 bases and J by 2 bases. The CDR3 here is CASSPTGAYEQYF. CDR3 DNA: TGTGCCAGCAGCCCCACAGGGGCCTACGAGCAGTACTTC.

V is TRBV4-2 and J is TRBJ2-3, with TRBD2 identical over 7 bases. J gave up 5 bases and V 0 bases, and 11 bases lay outside the gene matches. This CDR3 is 17 amino acids long. The germline V gene encodes CDR1 LGHNA and CDR2 YNFKEQ. This CDR3 reads CASSQDRAASGGDTQYF. The CDR3 coding sequence is TGTGCCAGCAGCCAAGACCGAGCGGCCTCGGGGGGAGATACGCAGTATTTT.

The gene calls are TRBV7-2 and TRBJ2-3; D perhaps matches TRBD2 (6 bases). This CDR3 is built from 16 residues. The V end was cut by 1 base, the J end by 0 bases, with 11 bases between. Germline V gene sequence: CDR1 SGHTA, CDR2 FQGNSA. This CDR3 reads CASSLDRGLSTDTQYF. The DNA of the CDR3 is TGTGCCAGCAGCTTAGACCGGGGGTTAAGCACAGATACGCAGTATTTT.

The chain links TRBV28 to TRBJ1-3; unclear D gene. Trimming left V 11 bases short and J 2 bases short, with 16 bases between. Germline-derived CDR1 and CDR2 are MDHEN and SYDVKM. The length of the CDR3 is 14 residues. The CDR3 here is CAHSGGKAGNTIYF. The CDR3 region has the DNA TGTGCCCATTCGGGAGGGAAGGCTGGAAACACCATATATTTT.

CDR3 nucleotides: TGTGCCAGCAGTAGAATGAACACTGAAGCTTTCTTT. Translating it yields CASSRMNTEAFF. The chain combines TRBV6-6 with TRBJ1-1; D not certain. Trimming stripped 5 bases from V and 0 bases from J, with 4 bases between. The CDR3 has 12 amino acids. CDR1 MNHNY and CDR2 SVGAGI come from the germline V gene (reference sequence).

This clone was counted once. The chain is built from TRBV5-4 and TRBJ2-5, with TRBD2 as a possible D gene (6 bases). The V gene lost 6 bases and the J gene lost 1 base, with 10 bases spanning the gap. Germline CDR1 is SGHNT and CDR2 is YYREEE (reference sequence). The CDR3 loop spans 13 amino acids. CDR3 protein: CASTPGGQETQYF. The CDR3 region has the DNA TGTGCCAGCACCCCCGGGGGCCAAGAGACCCAGTACTTC.

The chain uses TRBV6-5 and TRBJ2-1; 10 bases map to TRBD2. This CDR3 contains 15 residues. CDR1 is MNHEY and CDR2 is SVGAGI in the germline V gene. The junction had 5 bases not matched to a gene; V was cut back by 2 bases and J by 7 bases. The CDR3 region is CASSYVAGGMNEQFF. As DNA, the CDR3 is TGTGCCAGCAGTTACGTAGCGGGGGGTATGAATGAGCAGTTCTTC.

A word on this clone: One end of the junction does not line up with germline, which may come from a read error. Other DNA sequences within the sample encode an identical CDR3. V gene TRBV7-3 combines with J gene TRBJ2-7; D possibly corresponds to TRBD2 (5 bases). Per germline, CDR1 SGHTA and CDR2 FQGTGA. This CDR3 has 13 residues. In DNA, the CDR3 is TGCGCCAGCAGCTTGGCCTCCCGGGGTGAGCAGTACTTC. Protein product: CASSLASRGEQYF.

The chain links TRBV3-1 (or the pseudogene TRBV3-2) to TRBJ2-3; TRBD2 matches 11 bases. Germline V lookup: CDR1 LGHDT, CDR2 YNNKEL (reference sequence). This CDR3 is built from 17 residues. V gave up 1 base and J gave up 4 bases; unmatched junction bases: 7. The CDR3 protein is CASSQVKLAGVPDTQYF. DNA for the CDR3: TGTGCCAGCAGCCAAGTAAAACTAGCGGGAGTTCCAGATACGCAGTATTTT.

This chain uses TRBV10-2 with TRBJ2-7, with unresolved D. CDR3 length equals 16 residues. Germline CDR1 WSHSY, CDR2 SAAADI. With 2 bases removed from V and 1 base from J, the gap between germline ends came to 15 bases. The CDR3 region is CASSEVVSPGSYEQYF. The CDR3 DNA reads as TGCGCCAGCAGTGAGGTCGTCTCTCCCGGATCCTACGAGCAGTACTTC.

The J gene is TRBJ1-5, the V gene TRBV19; D is possibly TRBD1 (6 bases). The CDR3 is made up of 17 amino acids. Germline CDR1 is LNHDA and CDR2 is SQIVND (reference sequence). V gave up 3 bases and J gave up 0 bases, with 15 bases separating them. CDR3 in DNA: TGTGCCAGTAGTATGGGGACACAGGAATATAGCAATCAGCCCCAGCATTTT. The encoded protein is CASSMGTQEYSNQPQHF.

The chain is built from TRBV11-3 and TRBJ2-3, with D perhaps TRBD1 or TRBD2 (5 bases each). The CDR3 spans 14 residues. V lost 3 bases, J lost 2 bases, and 9 bases lay in between. Germline assignment: CDR1 SGHNT and CDR2 YENEEA. This chain's CDR3 is CASSFGANTDTQYF. CDR3 sequence (DNA): TGTGCCAGCAGCTTCGGGGCTAACACAGATACGCAGTATTTT.

This clone is large (0.1 to 1%) in the sample. The rearrangement joins TRBV5-1 to TRBJ2-5; D possibly corresponds to TRBD1 (6 bases). V was shortened by 0 bases and J by 4 bases, with 19 bases between the two germline ends. Germline loops: CDR1 SGHRS, CDR2 YFSETQ. This CDR3 contains 17 residues. The CDR3, as DNA: TGCGCCAGCAGCTTGGTCGCGGTAGGCAGGGGCAGAGAGACCCAGTACTTC. The encoded protein is CASSLVAVGRGRETQYF.

The chain employs TRBV9 and TRBJ2-3; D is undetermined. The germline CDR1 and CDR2 sequences are SGDLS and YYNGEE. This CDR3 region has 14 residues. Trimming took off 5 bases at V and 1 base at J, with 11 bases between the two ends. CDR3 DNA sequence: TGTGCCAGCAGTGGCCGTGACCGCACAGATACGCAGTATTTT. The encoded protein is CASSGRDRTDTQYF.

The chain carries TRBV11-3 and TRBJ2-3; D not certain. The ends were cut back, 4 bases at V and 7 bases at J, with 9 bases in the middle. The CDR3 runs to 12 residues. Germline-derived CDR1 and CDR2 are SGHNT and YENEEA. In DNA, the CDR3 is TGTGCCAGCAGCTCCCGGGCTTATACGCAGTATTTT. It yields the protein CASSSRAYTQYF.

This clone was detected once. The chain joins TRBV5-6 to TRBJ1-2; D not certain. CDR1 and CDR2 from the germline V gene are SGHDT and YYEEEE. V dropped 0 bases and J dropped 4 bases, with 7 bases sitting between them. This CDR3 region has 13 residues. This CDR3 reads CASSLAAVYGYTF. The CDR3 region has the DNA TGTGCCAGCAGCTTGGCGGCCGTCTATGGCTACACCTTC.

This chain's CDR3 is CASSAQGLNSPLHF. CDR3 DNA: TGTGCCAGCAGCGCACAGGGGTTGAATTCACCCCTCCACTTT. The chain has TRBV11-2 and TRBJ1-6, with TRBD1 matching 7 bases. Germline CDR1 is SGHAT and CDR2 is FQNNGV. Trimming cost V 5 bases and J 7 bases; bases outside gene matches: 5. The CDR3 is 14 amino acids.

Concerning this clone itself: This specimen includes other DNA sequences encoding the same CDR3. The CDR3 coding sequence is TGTGCCAGTAGTATAGCCGATACGCAGTATTTT. Translated: CASSIADTQYF. V is TRBV19 and J is TRBJ2-3; no firm D call. Germline V CDR1 and CDR2: LNHDA, SQIVND (reference sequence). The CDR3 runs 11 residues. The germline V and J ends were trimmed by 1 base and 6 bases, with 2 bases remaining between them.

The CDR3 nucleotides are TGTGCCAGCAGTCCCAGCGGGAGGGCCCCAGATACGCAGTATTTT. Its protein product is CASSPSGRAPDTQYF. This chain joins TRBV3-1 (or the pseudogene TRBV3-2) and TRBJ2-3; 10 nucleotides agree with TRBD2. Trimming cost V 6 bases and J 4 bases; bases outside gene matches: 7. The length of the CDR3 is 15 residues. In germline, CDR1 is LGHDT, CDR2 YNNKEL (reference sequence).

The chain has TRBV2 and TRBJ1-3; weak D call: TRBD1 (6 bases). The CDR3 sequence is 15 residues long. V lost 7 bases and J lost 3, with 16 bases in between. Germline CDR1 and CDR2: SNHLY and FYNNEI. The CDR3 region has the DNA TGTGCCAGCAATGATGGGGGCTTGGGTGGAAACACCATATATTTT. Amino acids: CASNDGGLGGNTIYF.